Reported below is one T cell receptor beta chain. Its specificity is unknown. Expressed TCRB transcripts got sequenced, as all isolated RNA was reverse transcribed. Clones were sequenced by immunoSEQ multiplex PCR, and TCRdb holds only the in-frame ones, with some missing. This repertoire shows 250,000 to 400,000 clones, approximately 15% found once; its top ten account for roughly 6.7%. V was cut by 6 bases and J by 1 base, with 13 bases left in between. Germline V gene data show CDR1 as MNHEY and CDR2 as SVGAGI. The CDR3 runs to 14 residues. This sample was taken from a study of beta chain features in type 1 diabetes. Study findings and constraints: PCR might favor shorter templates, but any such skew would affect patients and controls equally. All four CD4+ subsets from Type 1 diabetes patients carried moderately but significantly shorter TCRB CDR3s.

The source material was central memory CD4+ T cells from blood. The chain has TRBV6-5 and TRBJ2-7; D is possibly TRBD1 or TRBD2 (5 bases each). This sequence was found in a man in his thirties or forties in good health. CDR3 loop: CASSLGRNSYEQYF. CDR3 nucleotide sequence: TGTGCCAGCAGCCTGGGACGGAATTCCTACGAGCAGTACTTC.